This TCR beta chain appears in the sequencing data of a study of cytomegalovirus exposure and HLA in healthy donors. Assay used: immunoSEQ multiplex PCR; TCRdb lists only in-frame clones, some missing. The sample has 100,000 to 150,000 clones; approximately 89% are singletons. Comment on this clone: Its antigen is currently unknown.

Study-wide results and caveats: Cytomegalovirus association was listed for around 180 TCR beta chains. The classifier reportedly diagnosed cytomegalovirus status with high sensitivity and specificity. The CMV antigen specificity of three CMV-associated chains was confirmed through in vitro analysis. Most TCR sequences were rare, but some public TCRs occurred in many donors.

The CDR3 is 15 amino acids. The V and J ends lost 2 bases and 1 base respectively, with 6 bases between them. Per germline, CDR1 MNHEY and CDR2 SVGAGI. The receptor was isolated from a woman aged 18-30 years in good health and CMV-seronegative. Sequences were obtained from PBMCs. The chain is built from TRBV6-5 and TRBJ2-6; D call uncertain. The CDR3 nucleotides are TGTGCCAGCAGTTACCAGGTTTCTGGGGCCAACGTCCTGACTTTC. It yields the protein CASSYQVSGANVLTF.